This is a list of T cell receptor beta chains from one sample in a study of cytomegalovirus exposure and HLA in healthy donors. Generated by immunoSEQ multiplex PCR, the TCRdb table keeps only in-frame clones and is missing some. The profile shows some 130,000 clones, roughly three fifths of them singletons. Sample: PBMCs. The origin of the receptors is a middle-aged woman in good health and CMV-seronegative. Each CDR3 is given with its conserved first and last residue. Each record gives: CDR3 length, clone size, J gene, V gene, D gene, CDR3 DNA, CDR3 protein. The D gene is left open where the match is weak. Expanded clones are given a class, and other clones once, few, many or no size at all.

>13|few|TRBJ2-2|TRBV2|TRBD1
TGTGCCAGCAGGGACAGGAGCACCGGGGAGCTGTTTTTT
CASRDRSTGELFF
>13|NA|TRBJ2-7|TRBV6-5|NA
TGTGCCAGCAGCCGAGGTACGGCATACGAGCAGTACTTC
CASSRGTAYEQYF
>16|NA|TRBJ2-3|TRBV18|TRBD2
TGTGCCAGCTCAATTGTACTAGCGGGGCCCTCAGATACGCAGTATTTT
CASSIVLAGPSDTQYF
>11|NA|TRBJ2-7|TRBV30|NA
TGTGCCTGGAGTTCCACGGTTAGAAAGTACTTC
CAWSSTVRKYF
>14|few|TRBJ1-1|TRBV19|NA
TGTGCCAGTAGCCCCTGGGGCCGGAATACTGAAGCTTTCTTT
CASSPWGRNTEAFF
>13|NA|TRBJ2-1|TRBV4-1|NA
TGCGCCAGCAGCCAGGGCGGGGAGAATGAGCAGTTCTTC
CASSQGGENEQFF
>12|few|TRBJ2-7|TRBV5-5|NA
TGTGCCAGCAGCTTAAGGGGATACGAGCAGTACTTC
CASSLRGYEQYF
>15|NA|TRBJ2-7|TRBV2|TRBD1
TGTGCCAGCAGCCTAACCGTAACAGGGGCCAACGAGCAGTACTTC
CASSLTVTGANEQYF
>16|NA|TRBJ1-5|TRBV5-6|TRBD1
TGTGCCAGCAGCTTGGGAGCGACAGGGCGAGGCCGGCCCCAGCATTTT
CASSLGATGRGRPQHF
>13|once|TRBJ2-7|TRBV5-1|TRBD2
TGCGCCAGCAGGGTGGGGGGGAGCTACGAGCAGTACTTC
CASRVGGSYEQYF
>15|NA|TRBJ1-6|TRBV4-3|NA
TGCGCCAGCAGCCAAGATCGGGGATCCCCCACACCCCTCCACTTT
CASSQDRGSPTPLHF
>17|once|TRBJ2-5|TRBV6-1|TRBD2
TGTGCCAGCAGTGGGCTAGCGGGGGGGCCGGGACAAGAGACCCAGTACTTC
CASSGLAGGPGQETQYF
>11|NA|TRBJ2-2|TRBV20-1|NA
TGCAGTGCTGAGCGGACCGGGGAGCTGTTTTTT
CSAERTGELFF
>17|few|TRBJ1-1|TRBV7-2|TRBD1
TGTGCCAGCAGCCCGGCCTCAGGGGGCCCCTTGAACACTGAAGCTTTCTTT
CASSPASGGPLNTEAFF
>14|once|TRBJ1-2|TRBV6-5|TRBD1
TGTGCCAGCAGTTACTCCCAGGGGGAAAATGGCTACACCTTC
CASSYSQGENGYTF
>13|NA|TRBJ1-2|TRBV30|NA
TGTGCCTGGAGTGCGGGGATGGCCGGGGGCTACACCTTC
CAWSAGMAGGYTF
>19|NA|TRBJ2-2|TRBV19|TRBD2
TGTGCCAGTAGCCGCTCCCTCAGCGGGGGAGCCACGAGCACCGGGGAGCTGTTTTTT
CASSRSLSGGATSTGELFF
>14|NA|TRBJ1-2|TRBV19|NA
TGTGCCAGTAGTACGCTCGTAGTGGTTGATGGCTACACCTTC
CASSTLVVVDGYTF
>16|NA|TRBJ2-7|TRBV9|TRBD2
TGTGCCAGCAGCGTGGCCCCTAGCGGGGGCTCCTACGAGCAGTACTTC
CASSVAPSGGSYEQYF
>16|NA|TRBJ2-5|TRBV6-6|TRBD2
TGTGCCAGCACCCAATCACTAGCGGGGGGGCAAGAGACCCAGTACTTC
CASTQSLAGGQETQYF
>15|NA|TRBJ2-5|TRBV10-1|TRBD1
TGCGCCAGCAGTGATTCGGCAGGGGGACAAGAGACCCAGTACTTC
CASSDSAGGQETQYF
>15|few|TRBJ2-7|TRBV27|NA
TGTGCCAGCAGACTGGCCAGGTGGTTTTCGGACGAGCAGTACTTC
CASRLARWFSDEQYF
>15|NA|TRBJ1-2|TRBV19|TRBD1
TGTGCCAGTTTACGACAGGGGGCGGAAAGCTATGGCTACACCTTC
CASLRQGAESYGYTF
>13|NA|TRBJ1-2|TRBV28|TRBD1
TGTGCCAGCAGACCCGGGACAGCTTATGGCTACACCTTC
CASRPGTAYGYTF
>18|NA|TRBJ1-1|TRBV9|NA
TGTGCCAGCAGCGTAGTGGGCCTTTCTGAGGGATCGAACACTGAAGCTTTCTTT
CASSVVGLSEGSNTEAFF
>16|once|TRBJ2-1|TRBV7-7|NA
TGTGCCAGCAGCTTAAGGGGCTCCAGCTCCTACAATGAGCAGTTCTTC
CASSLRGSSSYNEQFF
>20|NA|TRBJ1-1|TRBV27|TRBD1
TGTGCCAGCAGTTTACTTCCTTATAAGGGACAGGAAACTCTGAACACTGAAGCTTTCTTT
CASSLLPYKGQETLNTEAFF
>16|NA|TRBJ2-5|TRBV4-1|TRBD2
TGCGCCAGCAGCCAAGAGGGGGGGACGGCCACAGTGAGCCAGTACTTC
CASSQEGGTATVSQYF
>15|NA|TRBJ1-2|TRBV28|NA
TGTGCCAGCAGTTTAATACAGGAGACTAACTATGGCTACACCTTC
CASSLIQETNYGYTF